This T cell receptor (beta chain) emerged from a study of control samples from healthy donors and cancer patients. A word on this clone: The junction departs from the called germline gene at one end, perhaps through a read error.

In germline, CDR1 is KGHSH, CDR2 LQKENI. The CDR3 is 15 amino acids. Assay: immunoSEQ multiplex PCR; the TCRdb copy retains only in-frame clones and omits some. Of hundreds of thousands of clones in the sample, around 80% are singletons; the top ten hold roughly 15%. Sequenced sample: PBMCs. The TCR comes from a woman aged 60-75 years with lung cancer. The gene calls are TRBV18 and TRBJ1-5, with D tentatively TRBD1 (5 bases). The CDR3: CASSPPQGAGQLQHF. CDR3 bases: TGTGCCAGCTCACCACCGCAAGGGGCCGGGCAGCTCCAGCATTTT.